Sequencing of this TCR beta chain was carried out in a study of T cells in Graves' hyperthyroidism and ophthalmopathy. Study-wide context: Before treatment of any kind, peripheral blood was taken at initial diagnosis.

Researchers amplified the TCR beta CDR3 regions from RNA transcripts. HTBI primers drove first-round RT-PCR of the TCR CDR3. MiXCR was run by TCRdb on the multiplex PCR reads, yielding one entry per CDR3 protein. The sample has 400,000 to 550,000 distinct CDR3 sequences; about 24% are singletons. This clonotype has a handful of counts. V gave up 2 bases and J gave up 3 bases, with 11 bases separating them. The CDR3 is made up of 14 amino acids. Germline lookup yields CDR1 SGHAT and CDR2 FQNNGV. This TCR was sampled from a woman in her twenties or thirties with Graves' ophthalmopathy. Source material: blood. The chain employs TRBV11-2 and TRBJ2-7; D is perhaps TRBD1 or TRBD2 (5 bases each). The CDR3 bases are TGTGCCAGCAGCTTACCGGGACGGAGCTACGAGCAGTACTTC. It translates to CASSLPGRSYEQYF.